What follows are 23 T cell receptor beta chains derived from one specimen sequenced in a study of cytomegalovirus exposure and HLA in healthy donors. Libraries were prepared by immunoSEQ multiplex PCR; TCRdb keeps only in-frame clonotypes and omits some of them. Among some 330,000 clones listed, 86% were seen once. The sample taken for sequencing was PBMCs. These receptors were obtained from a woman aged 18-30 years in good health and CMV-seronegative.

CDR3 amino acids: CASSGPNTEAFF. The CDR3 DNA sequence: TGTGCCAGCAGCGGGCCCAACACTGAAGCTTTCTTT. The chain recombines TRBV7-9 with TRBJ1-1, with D unresolved. Trimming took off 5 bases at V and 2 bases at J, with 6 bases between the two ends. Germline V gene sequence: CDR1 SEHNR, CDR2 FQNEAQ (reference sequence). This CDR3 comprises 12 residues.

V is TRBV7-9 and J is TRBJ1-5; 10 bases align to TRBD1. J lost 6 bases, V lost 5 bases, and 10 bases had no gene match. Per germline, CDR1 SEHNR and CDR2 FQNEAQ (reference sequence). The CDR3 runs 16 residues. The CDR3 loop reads CASSTGTGDGGQPQHF. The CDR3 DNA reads TGTGCCAGCAGCACCGGGACAGGGGACGGGGGTCAGCCCCAGCATTTT.

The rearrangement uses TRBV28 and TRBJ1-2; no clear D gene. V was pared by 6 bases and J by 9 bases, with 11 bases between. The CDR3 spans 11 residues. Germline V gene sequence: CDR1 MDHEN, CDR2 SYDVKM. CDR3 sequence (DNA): TGTGCCAGCAGCTCAAACATCCGCTACACCTTC. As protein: CASSSNIRYTF.

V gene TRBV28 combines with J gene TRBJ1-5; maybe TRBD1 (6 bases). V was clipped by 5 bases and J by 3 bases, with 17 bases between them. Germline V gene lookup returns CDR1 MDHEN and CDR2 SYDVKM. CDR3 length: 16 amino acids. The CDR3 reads CASSPHRAVYNQPQHF. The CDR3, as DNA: TGTGCCAGCAGTCCGCACAGGGCGGTATACAATCAGCCCCAGCATTTT. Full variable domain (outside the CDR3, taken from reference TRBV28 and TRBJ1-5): DVKVTQSSRYLVKRTGEKVFLECVQDMDHENMFWYRQDPGLGLRLIYFSYDVKMKEKGDIPEGYSVSREKKERFSLILESASTNQTSMYLCASSPHRAVYNQPQHFGDGTRLSIL.

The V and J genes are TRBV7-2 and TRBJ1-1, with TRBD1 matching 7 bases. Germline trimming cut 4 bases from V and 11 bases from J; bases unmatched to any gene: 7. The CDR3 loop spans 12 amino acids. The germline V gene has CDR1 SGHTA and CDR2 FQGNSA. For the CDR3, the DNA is TGTGCCAGCAGCTACCGGGACAGTGGGGCTTTCTTT. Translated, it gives CASSYRDSGAFF.

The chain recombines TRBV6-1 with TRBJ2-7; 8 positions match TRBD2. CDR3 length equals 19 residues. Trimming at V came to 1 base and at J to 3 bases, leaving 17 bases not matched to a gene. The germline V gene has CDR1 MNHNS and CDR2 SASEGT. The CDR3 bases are TGTGCCAGCAGTGAAGAGGGCCCGTCGGGGGGGCTTGGGAGCTACGAGCAGTACTTC. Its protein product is CASSEEGPSGGLGSYEQYF.

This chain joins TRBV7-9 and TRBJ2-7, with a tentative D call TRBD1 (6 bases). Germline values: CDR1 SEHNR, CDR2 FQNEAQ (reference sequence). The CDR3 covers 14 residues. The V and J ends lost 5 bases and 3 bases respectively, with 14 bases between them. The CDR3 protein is CASSGQGWDYEQYF. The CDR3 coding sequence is TGTGCCAGCAGCGGTCAGGGGTGGGACTACGAGCAGTACTTC.

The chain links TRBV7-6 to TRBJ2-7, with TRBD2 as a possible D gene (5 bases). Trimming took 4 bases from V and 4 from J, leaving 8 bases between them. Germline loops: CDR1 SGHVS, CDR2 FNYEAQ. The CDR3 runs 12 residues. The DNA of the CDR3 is TGTGCCAGCAGCTCGAGGGCATACGAGCAGTACTTC. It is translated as CASSSRAYEQYF.

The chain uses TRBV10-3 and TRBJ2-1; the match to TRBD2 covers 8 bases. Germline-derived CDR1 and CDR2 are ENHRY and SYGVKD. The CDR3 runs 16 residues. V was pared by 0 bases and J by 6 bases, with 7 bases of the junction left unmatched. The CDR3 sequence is CAISESGRVSGNEQFF. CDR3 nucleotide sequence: TGTGCCATCAGTGAGTCCGGGAGGGTATCGGGCAATGAGCAGTTCTTC.

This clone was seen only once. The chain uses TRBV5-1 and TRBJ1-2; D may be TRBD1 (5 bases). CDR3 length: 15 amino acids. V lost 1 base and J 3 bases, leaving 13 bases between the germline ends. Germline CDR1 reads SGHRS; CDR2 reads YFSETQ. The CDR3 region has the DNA TGCGCCAGCAGCTTGAGTCCAGGGTTAGACTATGGCTACACCTTC. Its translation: CASSLSPGLDYGYTF.

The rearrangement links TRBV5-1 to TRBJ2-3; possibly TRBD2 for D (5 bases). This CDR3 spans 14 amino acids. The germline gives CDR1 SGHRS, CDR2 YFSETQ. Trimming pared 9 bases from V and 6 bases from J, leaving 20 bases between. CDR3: CATGMGRGFDTQYF. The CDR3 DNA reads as TGCGCCACCGGTATGGGCCGCGGGTTTGATACGCAGTATTTT.

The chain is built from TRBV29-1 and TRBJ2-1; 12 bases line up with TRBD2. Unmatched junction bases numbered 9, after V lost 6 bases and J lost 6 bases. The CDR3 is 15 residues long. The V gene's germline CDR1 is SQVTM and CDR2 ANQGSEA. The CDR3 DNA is TGCAGCGTAGCAGTGACTAGCGGGAGATTCAATGAGCAGTTCTTC. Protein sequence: CSVAVTSGRFNEQFF.

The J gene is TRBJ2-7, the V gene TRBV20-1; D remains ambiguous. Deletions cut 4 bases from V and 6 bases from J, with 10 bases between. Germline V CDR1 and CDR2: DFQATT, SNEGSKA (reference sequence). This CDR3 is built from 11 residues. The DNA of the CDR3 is TGCAGTGCTATTGTCCTGTCCGAGCAGTACTTC. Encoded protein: CSAIVLSEQYF.

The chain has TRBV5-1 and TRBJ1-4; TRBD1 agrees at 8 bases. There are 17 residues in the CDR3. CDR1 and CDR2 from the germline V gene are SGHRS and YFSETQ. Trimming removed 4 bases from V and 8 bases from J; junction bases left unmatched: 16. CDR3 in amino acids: CASSPGQGDGDGEKLFF. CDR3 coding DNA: TGCGCCAGCAGCCCAGGACAGGGAGACGGGGATGGGGAAAAACTGTTTTTT.

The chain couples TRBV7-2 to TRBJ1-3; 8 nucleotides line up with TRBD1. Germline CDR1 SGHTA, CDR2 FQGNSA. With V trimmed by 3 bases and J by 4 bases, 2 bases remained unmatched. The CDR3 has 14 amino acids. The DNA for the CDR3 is TGTGCCAGCAGCTTCGGGACAGGAGGAAACACCATATATTTT. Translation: CASSFGTGGNTIYF.

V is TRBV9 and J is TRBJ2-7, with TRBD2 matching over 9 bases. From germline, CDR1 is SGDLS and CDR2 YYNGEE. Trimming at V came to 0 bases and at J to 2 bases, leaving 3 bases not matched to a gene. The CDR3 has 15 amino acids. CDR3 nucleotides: TGTGCCAGCAGCGTAGCCCCTAGCGGGGCCTACGAGCAGTACTTC. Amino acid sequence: CASSVAPSGAYEQYF.

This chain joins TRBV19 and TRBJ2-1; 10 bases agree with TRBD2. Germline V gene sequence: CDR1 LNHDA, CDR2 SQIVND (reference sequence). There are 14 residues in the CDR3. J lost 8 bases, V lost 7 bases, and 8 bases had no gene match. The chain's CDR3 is CASKEVAGGYEQFF. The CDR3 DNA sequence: TGTGCCAGTAAGGAGGTAGCGGGAGGCTATGAGCAGTTCTTC.

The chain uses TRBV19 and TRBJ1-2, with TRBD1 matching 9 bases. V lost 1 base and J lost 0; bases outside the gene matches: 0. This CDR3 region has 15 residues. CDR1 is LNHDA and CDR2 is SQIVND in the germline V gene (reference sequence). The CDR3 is CASSIGDRANYGYTF. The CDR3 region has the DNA TGTGCCAGTAGTATAGGGGACAGGGCTAACTATGGCTACACCTTC.

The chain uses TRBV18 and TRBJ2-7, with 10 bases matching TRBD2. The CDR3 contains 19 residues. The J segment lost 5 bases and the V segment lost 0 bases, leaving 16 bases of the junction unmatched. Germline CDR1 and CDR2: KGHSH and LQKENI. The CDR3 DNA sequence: TGTGCCAGCTCACCACCCGGCGCTAGCGGGAGTCGGGGGGGGGACGAGCAGTACTTC. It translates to CASSPPGASGSRGGDEQYF.

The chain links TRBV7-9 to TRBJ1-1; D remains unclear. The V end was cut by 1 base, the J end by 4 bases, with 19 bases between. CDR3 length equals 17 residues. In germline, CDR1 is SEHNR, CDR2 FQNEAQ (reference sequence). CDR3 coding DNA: TGTGCCAGCAGCTTAGGCTCAACCGGTCTTCTTGGCACTGAAGCTTTCTTT. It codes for CASSLGSTGLLGTEAFF.

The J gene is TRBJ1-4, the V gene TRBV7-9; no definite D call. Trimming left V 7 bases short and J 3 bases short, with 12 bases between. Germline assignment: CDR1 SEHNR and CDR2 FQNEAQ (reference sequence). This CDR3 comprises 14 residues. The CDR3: CASTPLESNEKLFF. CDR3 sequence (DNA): TGTGCCAGCACCCCTCTCGAGTCTAATGAAAAACTGTTTTTT.

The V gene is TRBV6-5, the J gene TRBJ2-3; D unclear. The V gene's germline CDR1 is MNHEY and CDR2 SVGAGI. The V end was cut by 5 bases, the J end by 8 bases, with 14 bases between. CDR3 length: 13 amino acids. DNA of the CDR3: TGTGCCAGCAGTCGCGGCAAGCAGAGTACGCAGTATTTT. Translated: CASSRGKQSTQYF.

The chain's CDR3 is CASNAGTREQFF. CDR3 in DNA: TGTGCCAGCAACGCCGGGACTAGGGAGCAGTTCTTC. The chain carries TRBV13 and TRBJ2-1, with TRBD2 matching over 8 bases. V gave up 7 bases and J gave up 10 bases; unmatched junction bases: 6. CDR1 PRHDT and CDR2 FYEKMQ come from the germline V gene (reference sequence). This CDR3 contains 12 residues.